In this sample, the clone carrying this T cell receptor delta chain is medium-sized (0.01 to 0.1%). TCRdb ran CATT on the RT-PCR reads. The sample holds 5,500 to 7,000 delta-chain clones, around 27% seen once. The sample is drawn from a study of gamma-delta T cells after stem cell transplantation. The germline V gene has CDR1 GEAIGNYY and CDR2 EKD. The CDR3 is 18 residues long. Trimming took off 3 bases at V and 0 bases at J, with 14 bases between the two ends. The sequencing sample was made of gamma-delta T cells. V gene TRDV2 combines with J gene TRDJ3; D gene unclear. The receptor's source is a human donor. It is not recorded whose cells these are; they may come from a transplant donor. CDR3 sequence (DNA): TGTGCCTGTGACGGGGTTCAACCCAGCTCCTGGGACACCCGACAGATGTTTTTC. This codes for CACDGVQPSSWDTRQMFF.